One and the same sample provided the 8 T cell receptor beta chains below, sequenced in a study of T cell repertoires in cytomegalovirus infection. Each CDR3 protein gets one entry after TCRdb re-called the reads with MiXCR. The repertoire holds about 360,000 distinct CDR3 sequences, with 15% to 20% as singletons. Sequencing used PBMCs. The receptors originated from a human donor in good health (CMV status not recorded). Some clones in this sample may be carry-over from other donors' samples.

This clonotype was recorded at least ten times. The chain has TRBV7-2 and TRBJ2-3; 7 nucleotides align to TRBD2. The germline V gene has CDR1 SGHTA and CDR2 FQGNSA. This CDR3 spans 11 amino acids. J was trimmed by 6 bases and V by 8 bases; bases with no gene match: 2. CDR3 coding DNA: TGTGCCAGCGGGGGGGTTGATACGCAGTATTTT. It encodes CASGGVDTQYF.

Ten or more counts support this clonotype. The V call is TRBV7-2, the J call TRBJ1-5; a possible D gene is TRBD1 (5 bases). Trimming pared 3 bases from V and 6 bases from J, leaving 9 bases between. The CDR3 has 13 amino acids. The germline gives CDR1 SGHTA, CDR2 FQGNSA. CDR3 DNA: TGTGCCAGCAGCTTCTCAGGGACTCAGCCCCAGCATTTT. Residues: CASSFSGTQPQHF.

The sample holds many counts of this clonotype. CDR3 nucleotide sequence: TGTGCCAGCAGACAAAGGAAAACACAGGGGGAAGAGACCCAGTACTTC. This translates into CASRQRKTQGEETQYF. The V gene is TRBV7-8, the J gene TRBJ2-5; TRBD1 agrees at 8 bases. CDR1 is SGHVS, CDR2 FQNEAQ, per germline. The CDR3 has 16 residues. The trim removed 6 bases at V and 3 bases at J, leaving 12 bases unmatched.

This clonotype was seen a few times. The chain uses TRBV12-3 or TRBV12-4 and TRBJ1-5; no clear D gene. Trimming took off 8 bases at V and 0 bases at J, with 8 bases between the two ends. The CDR3 covers 13 residues. The CDR3 region is CASRTGSNQPQHF. In nucleotides, the CDR3 is TGTGCCAGCCGGACGGGTAGCAATCAGCCCCAGCATTTT.

The gene calls are TRBV11-2 and TRBJ2-1; D unresolved. This CDR3 comprises 12 residues. CDR1 is SGHAT and CDR2 is FQNNGV in the germline V gene. The V and J ends lost 2 bases and 11 bases respectively, with 10 bases between them. CDR3 residues: CASSLSTTKQFF. CDR3 DNA sequence: TGTGCCAGCAGCTTAAGCACCACCAAGCAGTTCTTC.

V usage is TRBV4-3 and J usage is TRBJ1-3; a possible D gene is TRBD1 (5 bases). CDR3 length equals 14 residues. Germline assignment: CDR1 LGHNA and CDR2 YSLEER. Trimming pared 1 base from V and 4 bases from J, leaving 8 bases between. The CDR3 reads CASSQVGPGNTIYF. Written as DNA, the CDR3 is TGCGCCAGCAGCCAAGTGGGACCGGGAAACACCATATATTTT.

V is TRBV11-2 and J is TRBJ2-2, with TRBD1 identical over 7 bases. From germline, CDR1 is SGHAT and CDR2 FQNNGV. CDR3 size: 22 residues. After removal of 2 bases from V and 3 bases from J, the junction contained 24 bases not matched to a gene. CDR3 in DNA: TGTGCCAGCAGCTTAAGGGTGATCGCCCGACAGGGTCCGAGCAGGGACACCGGGGAGCTGTTTTTT. Residues: CASSLRVIARQGPSRDTGELFF.

The chain employs TRBV12-3 or TRBV12-4 and TRBJ2-6, with D maybe TRBD1 (6 bases). Between the trimmed V and J ends, which lost 6 bases and 4 bases, there was a span of 10 bases. The CDR3 has 14 amino acids. CDR3 in amino acids: CASSPRGGANVLTF. CDR3 in DNA: TGTGCCAGCAGCCCGAGGGGGGGGGCCAACGTCCTGACTTTC.